These T cell receptor beta chains were read from a single sample in a study of blood T cell repertoires in COVID-19. Profiling relied on immunoSEQ multiplex PCR, and the TCRdb table lists in-frame clones only, not all of them. The table includes approximately 91,000 clones, over 75% detected once. Material: peripheral blood. Every receptor here comes from a man between 65 and 79 years old with acute or convalescent COVID-19. Both conserved end residues are part of each CDR3. The order of the fields is CDR3 DNA, CDR3 protein, V gene, clone size, D gene, J gene. D genes are given only for firm matches. Size values are once, few and many counts, or a class for expanded clones, and some rows have none.

TGTGCCAGCAGCCAAGTGGGTTGGGGCCAGCCCCAGCATTTT,CASSQVGWGQPQHF,TRBV3-1/TRBV3-2,once,NA,TRBJ1-5
TGTGCCAGTAGTACTGGACTAGCGGGCAACAATGAGCAGTTCTTC,CASSTGLAGNNEQFF,TRBV19,NA,TRBD2,TRBJ2-1
TGTGCCAGCAGCGCGTCGGGAGGTGGCGAGCAGTACTTC,CASSASGGGEQYF,TRBV9,NA,TRBD2,TRBJ2-7
TGTGCCAGCAGCCTCACGCAGGGTCCGACCACTGAAGCTTTCTTT,CASSLTQGPTTEAFF,TRBV7-8,many,NA,TRBJ1-1
TGTGCCATCAGTGCGGACAGGGGGGAGCGAAGCAATCAGCCCCAGCATTTT,CAISADRGERSNQPQHF,TRBV10-3,NA,TRBD1,TRBJ1-5
TGTGCCTGGAGTGTTACACCCTCCCCCACCCGTGGAGCCAACTATGGCTACACCTTC,CAWSVTPSPTRGANYGYTF,TRBV30,NA,NA,TRBJ1-2
TGTGCCAGCAGCCGGACAGGGTCTTCGAGAACCGGGGAGCTGTTTTTT,CASSRTGSSRTGELFF,TRBV7-2,NA,TRBD1,TRBJ2-2
TGTGCCAGCAGCTTCAGTCAGGGTAATGGCTACACCTTC,CASSFSQGNGYTF,TRBV11-2,NA,NA,TRBJ1-2
TGTGCCAGTACCTCGGACGGAGGCGCTATATATTTT,CASTSDGGAIYF,TRBV19,NA,NA,TRBJ1-3
TGTGCCAGCAGCTTAGGACTTCAGGGGTTTGAAAAACTGTTTTTT,CASSLGLQGFEKLFF,TRBV7-9,few,NA,TRBJ1-4
TGTGCCACCAGCAGAGACCGGAGGGGCAGCTATGGCTACACCTTC,CATSRDRRGSYGYTF,TRBV15,few,NA,TRBJ1-2
TGTGCCAGCAGTGAAGGACATACGTACAATCAGCCCCAGCATTTT,CASSEGHTYNQPQHF,TRBV2,NA,NA,TRBJ1-5
TGTGCCAGCAGTGAGTCGTTCAGGGGGCTTGAAGCTTTCTTT,CASSESFRGLEAFF,TRBV6-1,NA,TRBD1,TRBJ1-1
TGTGCCAGCAGCGGGACAGGAGCCTACGAGCAGTACTTC,CASSGTGAYEQYF,TRBV2,NA,TRBD1,TRBJ2-7
TGTGCCAGCAGCCAACTTCGATACAGTGGCTACACCTTC,CASSQLRYSGYTF,TRBV5-6,NA,NA,TRBJ1-2
TGTGCCAGCAGAGCAGGGGAGACTGAAGCTTTCTTT,CASRAGETEAFF,TRBV6-5,NA,NA,TRBJ1-1
TGTGCCACCAGTGGTAACAGGGATTTCGGTGGCTACACCTTC,CATSGNRDFGGYTF,TRBV24-1,NA,NA,TRBJ1-2
TGTGCCAGCAGCGCCCTTAAGGGGGCACAAAACATTCAGTACTTC,CASSALKGAQNIQYF,TRBV5-4,few,TRBD1,TRBJ2-4
TGTGCCTGGACCAGGGGGACAGGAAACACCATATATTTT,CAWTRGTGNTIYF,TRBV30,NA,TRBD1,TRBJ1-3
TGTGCCAGCAGTTTAGGACTTGGCTACACCTTC,CASSLGLGYTF,TRBV12-3/TRBV12-4,NA,NA,TRBJ1-2
TGTGCCAGCAGCGTAGGAGGGACAGGAACTTCACCCCTCCACTTT,CASSVGGTGTSPLHF,TRBV9,NA,TRBD1,TRBJ1-6
TGCGCCAGCAGCCCTGGACAGGGGGACACCGGGGAGCTGTTTTTT,CASSPGQGDTGELFF,TRBV5-1,NA,TRBD1,TRBJ2-2
TGTGCCAGCAGTGAAGTGTCGGGGGAGGCTAATGAAAAACTGTTTTTT,CASSEVSGEANEKLFF,TRBV2,NA,NA,TRBJ1-4
TGTGCCAGCAGCCGATCGGGACAGTCAAATGAAAAACTGTTTTTT,CASSRSGQSNEKLFF,TRBV7-9,NA,TRBD1,TRBJ1-4
TGTGCCAGCGCCGGCGGGTCGGGATCCTATAATTCACCCCTCCACTTT,CASAGGSGSYNSPLHF,TRBV3-1/TRBV3-2,NA,NA,TRBJ1-6
TGTGCCAGCAATCAGAGGAACACCATATATTTT,CASNQRNTIYF,TRBV25-1,NA,NA,TRBJ1-3
TGTGCCAGCAGTGACTCGAGTAGGGGCACTGAAGCTTTCTTT,CASSDSSRGTEAFF,TRBV6-4,NA,NA,TRBJ1-1
TGTGCCTGGAGCACCCCGGACAGGCCGACGGATGGCTACACCTTC,CAWSTPDRPTDGYTF,TRBV30,NA,TRBD1,TRBJ1-2
TGTGCTAGTGGTGGGACAGGGACCTGGGGGGAGACCCAGTACTTC,CASGGTGTWGETQYF,TRBV12-5,NA,TRBD1,TRBJ2-5